Below, 19 T cell receptor beta chains from the same sample are listed, as sequenced in a study of blood T cell repertoires in COVID-19. Some clones are missing from TCRdb's copy, which holds only in-frame ones; the method was immunoSEQ multiplex PCR. The sample contains 65,000 to 95,000 clones, 78% of which appear only once. Specimen: peripheral blood. These receptors were collected from a human donor in a cohort sampled during active COVID-19.

As DNA, the CDR3 is TGTGCCAGCAGTTCCCCCTCCGCGGACATGAACACTGAAGCTTTCTTT. It is translated as CASSSPSADMNTEAFF. This chain joins TRBV28 and TRBJ1-1, with D possibly matching TRBD1 (5 bases). Germline lookup yields CDR1 MDHEN and CDR2 SYDVKM. V lost 4 bases and J lost 0, with 15 bases in between. The CDR3 consists of 16 residues.

This clone was seen repeatedly, ten times or more. CDR3: CASSIAVRDSPYGDYNEQFF. CDR3 nucleotide sequence: TGTGCCAGTAGTATAGCGGTCCGGGACTCTCCGTATGGGGACTACAATGAGCAGTTCTTC. The J gene is TRBJ2-1, the V gene TRBV19; D perhaps matches TRBD2 (6 bases). CDR3 length: 20 amino acids. Trimming stripped 1 base from V and 3 bases from J, with 25 bases between. The germline CDR1 and CDR2 sequences are LNHDA and SQIVND (reference sequence).

The rearrangement uses TRBV5-6 and TRBJ2-5; TRBD1 is a possible D gene (5 bases). Germline V gene lookup returns CDR1 SGHDT and CDR2 YYEEEE. Deletions cut 0 bases from V and 2 bases from J, with 5 bases between. The CDR3 has 13 amino acids. CDR3 sequence reads: CASSLGQQETQYF. For the CDR3, the DNA is TGTGCCAGCAGCTTGGGACAGCAAGAGACCCAGTACTTC.

The chain couples TRBV7-6 to TRBJ1-1, with TRBD1 as a possible D gene (5 bases). Germline-derived CDR1 and CDR2 are SGHVS and FNYEAQ. The CDR3 sequence is 14 residues long. With 5 bases removed from V and 5 bases from J, the gap between germline ends came to 15 bases. The CDR3 is CASSPGGGWTEAFF. The CDR3 bases are TGTGCCAGCAGCCCCGGGGGGGGTTGGACTGAAGCTTTCTTT.

This chain uses TRBV4-3 with TRBJ2-7; weak D call: TRBD2 (6 bases). The CDR3 has 15 residues. Germline assignment: CDR1 LGHNA and CDR2 YSLEER. V lost 1 base, J lost 7 bases, and 17 bases lay in between. The CDR3 region is CASSQGDSLVPEQYV. CDR3 nucleotides: TGCGCCAGCAGCCAAGGGGACTCCCTCGTGCCAGAGCAGTACGTC.

In this sample, this clone turned up a few times. J is TRBJ2-3 and V is TRBV18, with a tentative D call TRBD2 (6 bases). Germline CDR1 reads KGHSH; CDR2 reads LQKENI. V lost 2 bases, J lost 6 bases, and 21 bases lay in between. The CDR3 totals 17 residues. The CDR3 nucleotides read TGTGCCAGCTCACCAACTGTGGGGACTCCAAGAGGGGATACGCAGTATTTT. As protein: CASSPTVGTPRGDTQYF.

The chain links TRBV6-1 to TRBJ2-7; D is possibly TRBD2 (5 bases). This CDR3 is 12 amino acids long. V dropped 2 bases and J dropped 11 bases, with 13 bases sitting between them. The V gene's germline CDR1 is MNHNS and CDR2 SASEGT. For the CDR3, the DNA is TGTGCCAGCAGTGAATACTTGGTCGGGAAGTACTTC. As protein: CASSEYLVGKYF.

This clone was seen a handful of times. The V call is TRBV11-3, the J call TRBJ2-1, with D tentatively TRBD1 (6 bases). V gave up 5 bases and J gave up 0 bases, with 14 bases separating them. The CDR3 length is 16 residues. Germline V gene lookup returns CDR1 SGHNT and CDR2 YENEEA. The CDR3 reads CASSLTQGLSYNEQFF. The CDR3 DNA follows: TGTGCCAGCAGCCTAACACAGGGTCTCTCCTACAATGAGCAGTTCTTC.

To note about this clone: This probably arose from a read error, given a far larger clone one base away. The chain combines TRBV10-3 with TRBJ2-3, with TRBD2 as a possible D gene (6 bases). V lost 4 bases and J lost 4, with 6 bases in between. CDR3 length equals 12 residues. Germline CDR1 is ENHRY and CDR2 is SYGVKD. This chain's CDR3 is CAISGGADTQYF. CDR3 in DNA: TGTGCCATCAGTGGGGGGGCAGATACGCAGTATTTT.

The V and J genes are TRBV6-6 and TRBJ2-3, with TRBD2 matching over 10 bases. Germline values: CDR1 MNHNY, CDR2 SVGAGI (reference sequence). This CDR3 spans 15 amino acids. V dropped 2 bases and J dropped 5; count of bases not matched to a gene: 4. In DNA, the CDR3 is TGTGCCAGCAGTTACGCTAGCGGGAGAAAAGATACGCAGTATTTT. Amino acid sequence: CASSYASGRKDTQYF.

The rearrangement links TRBV7-8 to TRBJ2-6; TRBD1 aligns across 11 bases. CDR3 length: 18 amino acids. The germline V gene encodes CDR1 SGHVS and CDR2 FQNEAQ. V lost 1 base, J lost 0 bases, and 2 bases stayed unmatched. The CDR3 DNA follows: TGTGCCAGCAGCTTAGTTGGGACAGGGGGCTCTGGGGCCAACGTCCTGACTTTC. It encodes CASSLVGTGGSGANVLTF.

The chain carries TRBV7-3 and TRBJ2-7, with 7 bases fitting TRBD2. The CDR3 is made up of 15 amino acids. The V and J ends lost 3 bases and 1 base, in that order; junction bases with no gene match: 6. Germline V lookup: CDR1 SGHTA, CDR2 FQGTGA. CDR3 sequence reads: CASSFFGGGSYEQYF. The CDR3 nucleotides read TGTGCCAGCAGCTTCTTCGGCGGGGGATCCTACGAGCAGTACTTC.

Concerning this clone: The same CDR3 is also encoded by other DNA sequences in this sample. The rearrangement joins TRBV4-1 to TRBJ1-5, with D possibly matching TRBD1 (6 bases). Trimming removed 6 bases at V and 1 base at J, with 10 bases between. The CDR3 covers 14 residues. Germline lookup yields CDR1 MGHRA and CDR2 YSYEKL. CDR3 sequence: CASSPQGSNQPQHF. CDR3 DNA: TGCGCCAGCAGTCCACAGGGAAGCAATCAGCCCCAGCATTTT.

V gene TRBV7-2 combines with J gene TRBJ1-5, with D perhaps TRBD1 (6 bases). CDR3 size: 13 residues. Germline loops: CDR1 SGHTA, CDR2 FQGNSA. Trimming cost V 5 bases and J 9 bases, with 14 bases left between them. The CDR3 sequence is CASSTEDSTPQHF. The CDR3 DNA reads TGTGCCAGCAGCACAGAGGACAGCACGCCCCAGCATTTT. The variable domain in full, with the rest retrieved from reference TRBV7-2 and TRBJ1-5, is GAGVSQSPSNKVTEKGKDVELRCDPISGHTALYWYRQSLGQGLEFLIYFQGNSAPDKSGLPSDRFSAERTGGSVSTLTIQRTQQEDSAVYLCASSTEDSTPQHFGDGTRLSIL.

This CDR3 reads CASSPPLAGIETDTQYF. In nucleotides, the CDR3 is TGTGCCAGCAGCCCACCACTAGCGGGGATCGAAACAGATACGCAGTATTTT. The chain combines TRBV11-2 with TRBJ2-3, with TRBD2 matching 10 bases. Germline assignment: CDR1 SGHAT and CDR2 FQNNGV. CDR3 length equals 17 residues. V was clipped by 5 bases and J by 3 bases; unmatched bases: 11. The variable domain in full, completed from reference TRBV11-2 and TRBJ2-3, reads EAGVAQSPRYKIIEKRQSVAFWCNPISGHATLYWYQQILGQGPKLLIQFQNNGVVDDSQLPKDRFSAERLKGVDSTLKIQPAKLEDSAVYLCASSPPLAGIETDTQYFGPGTRLTVL.

The chain has TRBV24-1 and TRBJ2-7; D gene unclear. The CDR3 totals 12 residues. V lost 4 bases to trimming and J lost 6 bases, with 9 bases between them. The germline gives CDR1 KGHDR, CDR2 SFDVKD. In DNA form, the CDR3 reads TGTGCCACCAGTGACTATCTTCGCGAGCAGTACTTC. It specifies CATSDYLREQYF.

As regards this clone: Relative to the germline gene, one junction end is altered; a read error may explain this. Within the sample, other DNA sequences also encode this same CDR3. The rearrangement links TRBV9 to TRBJ2-5; D possibly corresponds to TRBD1 (6 bases). The CDR3 extends over 13 amino acids. CDR1 and CDR2 (germline): SGDLS, YYNGEE. DNA of the CDR3: TGTGCCAGTAGCGCAGGACAGCAAGAGACCCAGTACTTC. Protein product: CASSAGQQETQYF.

This clone was seen a handful of times. The CDR3 DNA sequence: TGTGCCAGCAGCAAGGGGGTCACCCCCTACAATGAGCAGTTCTTC. Translation: CASSKGVTPYNEQFF. The chain uses TRBV2 and TRBJ2-1; possibly TRBD1 for D (6 bases). The germline gives CDR1 SNHLY, CDR2 FYNNEI. The CDR3 is 15 amino acids. V was pared by 6 bases and J by 2 bases, with 14 bases between.

This chain's CDR3 is CASSTGQGYEQYF. CDR3 coding DNA: TGTGCCAGTAGTACGGGACAGGGTTACGAGCAGTACTTC. The rearrangement links TRBV19 to TRBJ2-7, with 9 bases fitting TRBD1. The CDR3 runs to 13 residues. Looked up from germline, CDR1 is LNHDA and CDR2 is SQIVND (reference sequence). V trimming: 4 bases; J trimming: 4 bases; junction bases outside the gene matches: 2.